This passage covers 3 T cell receptor beta chains from one sample sequenced in a study of T cells in localized non-small cell lung cancer. Generated by immunoSEQ multiplex PCR, the TCRdb table keeps only in-frame clones and is missing some. The sample comprises 23,000 or so clones, approximately 91% of which are singletons, and around 23% rests with the top ten. The specimen comprised peripheral blood, sampled before any cancer treatment. Every receptor here comes from a man aged 40-75 years with stage I squamous cell lung carcinoma.

The rearrangement joins TRBV7-9 to TRBJ2-1, with D possibly being TRBD2 (5 bases). Trimming shortened V by 1 base and J by 6 bases, and 10 bases separated the two germline ends. CDR1 is SEHNR, CDR2 FQNEAQ, per germline (reference sequence). The CDR3 has 14 residues. In DNA, the CDR3 is TGTGCCAGCAGCTTAGGAGGGTTTGGCAATGAGCAGTTCTTC. It yields the protein CASSLGGFGNEQFF.

The chain employs TRBV5-1 and TRBJ1-6, with TRBD1 matching 9 bases. The V segment lost 5 bases and the J segment 9 bases; nucleotides outside the gene matches: 6. Germline V CDR1 and CDR2: SGHRS, YFSETQ. This CDR3 has 14 amino acids. The CDR3 loop is CASSRDRESSPLHF. In nucleotides, the CDR3 is TGCGCCAGCAGTCGGGACAGGGAGTCTTCACCCCTCCACTTT.

This clone was detected once. This rearrangement joins TRBV7-9 to TRBJ2-7; 8 nucleotides agree with TRBD1. The length of the CDR3 is 15 residues. The germline V gene has CDR1 SEHNR and CDR2 FQNEAQ (reference sequence). V shed 4 bases and J 2 bases; nucleotides not matched to a gene: 7. Here the CDR3 reads CASSSSSTGAYEQYF. CDR3 coding DNA: TGTGCCAGCAGCTCCTCCTCGACAGGGGCCTACGAGCAGTACTTC. Full variable domain (remainder filled in from reference TRBV7-9 and TRBJ2-7): DTGVSQNPRHKITKRGQNVTFRCDPISEHNRLYWYRQTLGQGPEFLTYFQNEAQLEKSRLLSDRFSAERPKGSFSTLEIQRTEQGDSAMYLCASSSSSTGAYEQYFGPGTRLTVT.